These T cell receptor beta chains were read from a single sample in a study of cytomegalovirus exposure and HLA in healthy donors. Method: immunoSEQ multiplex PCR; TCRdb's copy keeps in-frame clones and lacks some. Of 140,000 to 150,000 clones in the sample, 60% to 80% were seen once. Specimen: PBMCs. All receptors derive from a woman aged 40 to 55 in good health and CMV-seropositive. CDR3s include the opening cysteine and the closing phenylalanine or tryptophan. The order of the fields is J gene, V gene, D gene, clone size, CDR3 protein, CDR3 DNA. D genes are given only for firm matches. Only some rows state a clone size, as once, few, many or a class for expanded clones.

J: TRBJ1-1; V: TRBV2; D: TRBD1; size: NA; CDR3: CASSVGQGPTEAFF; DNA: TGTGCCAGCAGTGTGGGACAGGGGCCCACTGAAGCTTTCTTT
J: TRBJ2-1; V: TRBV6-1; D: NA; size: NA; CDR3: CASSEFHPNEQFF; DNA: TGTGCCAGCAGTGAATTCCATCCCAATGAGCAGTTCTTC
J: TRBJ1-5; V: TRBV4-2; D: TRBD1; size: NA; CDR3: CASSLQGRNQPQHF; DNA: TGTGCCAGCAGCCTACAGGGGCGCAATCAGCCCCAGCATTTT
J: TRBJ2-7; V: TRBV10-2; D: NA; size: NA; CDR3: CASREEQGPVLYEQYF; DNA: TGCGCCAGCAGGGAAGAGCAGGGGCCGGTACTCTACGAGCAGTACTTC
J: TRBJ1-1; V: TRBV5-1; D: TRBD1; size: NA; CDR3: CASSFGTVYTEAFF; DNA: TGCGCCAGCAGCTTTGGGACAGTTTACACTGAAGCTTTCTTT
J: TRBJ1-2; V: TRBV4-1; D: TRBD1; size: few; CDR3: CASSQLRTGALGGYTF; DNA: TGCGCCAGCAGCCAACTTAGGACAGGGGCCTTGGGTGGCTACACCTTC
J: TRBJ2-7; V: TRBV5-6; D: NA; size: NA; CDR3: CASSLVSSYEQYF; DNA: TGTGCCAGCAGCTTGGTTAGCTCCTACGAGCAGTACTTC
J: TRBJ2-2; V: TRBV5-1; D: TRBD1; size: NA; CDR3: CASSYRDSRTSGELFF; DNA: TGCGCCAGCAGCTACCGGGACAGCAGAACATCCGGGGAGCTGTTTTTT
J: TRBJ1-2; V: TRBV2; D: TRBD1; size: NA; CDR3: CASSADRVNYGYTF; DNA: TGTGCCAGCAGCGCAGACAGGGTGAACTATGGCTACACCTTC
J: TRBJ2-3; V: TRBV5-4; D: TRBD2; size: few; CDR3: CASSLLAGKDTQYF; DNA: TGTGCCAGCAGCTTGCTAGCGGGGAAAGATACGCAGTATTTT
J: TRBJ1-2; V: TRBV9; D: NA; size: NA; CDR3: CASSVEQVVGYTF; DNA: TGTGCCAGCAGCGTAGAACAGGTGGTAGGCTACACCTTC
J: TRBJ1-4; V: TRBV2; D: NA; size: NA; CDR3: CASSDFVRGSENEKLFF; DNA: TGTGCCAGCAGTGATTTCGTTAGAGGCTCCGAAAATGAAAAACTGTTTTTT
J: TRBJ1-2; V: TRBV6-5; D: NA; size: NA; CDR3: CASSSGGVDYGYTF; DNA: TGTGCCAGCAGCTCTGGAGGGGTTGACTATGGCTACACCTTC
J: TRBJ2-1; V: TRBV10-1; D: NA; size: NA; CDR3: CASSEGPGEQFF; DNA: TGCGCCAGCAGTGAAGGTCCAGGGGAGCAGTTCTTC
J: TRBJ1-2; V: TRBV2; D: NA; size: NA; CDR3: CASRSSRTENGYTF; DNA: TGTGCCAGCAGGTCGTCCCGGACAGAGAATGGCTACACCTTC
J: TRBJ2-1; V: TRBV5-1; D: NA; size: few; CDR3: CASSLVGGGKNEQFF; DNA: TGCGCCAGCAGCTTGGTTGGCGGCGGCAAAAATGAGCAGTTCTTC
J: TRBJ1-2; V: TRBV7-9; D: TRBD1; size: NA; CDR3: CASSRTGRADYGYTF; DNA: TGTGCCAGCAGTCGGACAGGGAGGGCAGACTATGGCTACACCTTC
J: TRBJ1-5; V: TRBV28; D: NA; size: NA; CDR3: CASVLPPGNQPQHF; DNA: TGTGCCAGCGTGCTTCCTCCGGGCAATCAGCCCCAGCATTTT
J: TRBJ1-1; V: TRBV5-5; D: TRBD1; size: NA; CDR3: CASSLIPYPGQFLTFF; DNA: TGTGCCAGCAGCTTGATACCCTATCCGGGACAGTTCTTGACTTTCTTT
J: TRBJ1-2; V: TRBV5-1; D: TRBD1; size: NA; CDR3: CASSSPDRENGYTF; DNA: TGCGCCAGCAGCTCCCCGGACAGGGAGAATGGCTACACCTTC
J: TRBJ1-6; V: TRBV5-1; D: NA; size: NA; CDR3: CASSLGPGNSPLHF; DNA: TGCGCCAGCAGCTTGGGGCCGGGGAATTCACCCCTCCACTTT
J: TRBJ1-3; V: TRBV10-3; D: NA; size: NA; CDR3: CATRPQEATVSSGNTIYF; DNA: TGTGCCACCCGGCCCCAAGAAGCGACGGTGAGCTCTGGAAACACCATATATTTT
J: TRBJ2-5; V: TRBV4-1; D: NA; size: few; CDR3: CASSRSTGGGQETQYF; DNA: TGCGCCAGCAGCCGCTCCACAGGGGGGGGCCAAGAGACCCAGTACTTC
J: TRBJ2-3; V: TRBV7-7; D: TRBD2; size: NA; CDR3: CASSFGRGDGDTQYF; DNA: TGTGCCAGCAGCTTCGGTCGGGGGGATGGAGATACGCAGTATTTT
J: TRBJ2-3; V: TRBV7-2; D: NA; size: once; CDR3: CASSLFNERTDTQYF; DNA: TGTGCCAGCAGCTTATTTAATGAACGGACAGATACGCAGTATTTT
J: TRBJ1-1; V: TRBV6-1; D: NA; size: many; CDR3: CASRATGNTEAFF; DNA: TGTGCCAGCAGGGCAACAGGGAACACTGAAGCTTTCTTT
J: TRBJ2-6; V: TRBV30; D: TRBD2; size: NA; CDR3: CAWSAKPGLAGTGANVLTF; DNA: TGTGCCTGGAGTGCTAAACCGGGACTAGCGGGGACTGGGGCCAACGTCCTGACTTTC
J: TRBJ1-1; V: TRBV25-1; D: NA; size: NA; CDR3: CASQGVSNTEAFF; DNA: TGTGCCAGTCAGGGTGTATCGAACACTGAAGCTTTCTTT
J: TRBJ1-2; V: TRBV4-2; D: TRBD1; size: NA; CDR3: CASSQETGGNYGYTF; DNA: TGTGCCAGCAGCCAAGAGACAGGGGGTAACTATGGCTACACCTTC
J: TRBJ2-7; V: TRBV30; D: TRBD1; size: NA; CDR3: CAWSMGQKYEQYF; DNA: TGTGCCTGGAGTATGGGACAGAAATACGAGCAGTACTTC
J: TRBJ2-6; V: TRBV27; D: NA; size: NA; CDR3: CASSDTSSGANVLTF; DNA: TGTGCCAGCAGTGACACCAGCTCTGGGGCCAACGTCCTGACTTTC
J: TRBJ1-3; V: TRBV28; D: NA; size: NA; CDR3: CASRPHVRNTIYF; DNA: TGTGCCAGCAGGCCACATGTTCGAAACACCATATATTTT
J: TRBJ1-1; V: TRBV7-9; D: NA; size: NA; CDR3: CARGSGGQTMNTEAFF; DNA: TGTGCCAGAGGATCGGGAGGGCAGACTATGAACACTGAAGCTTTCTTT
J: TRBJ2-3; V: TRBV2; D: TRBD1; size: NA; CDR3: CASSERGQGPTDTQYF; DNA: TGTGCCAGCAGTGAACGGGGACAGGGACCCACAGATACGCAGTATTTT
J: TRBJ2-2; V: TRBV28; D: TRBD1; size: NA; CDR3: CASKLGGQGNTGELFF; DNA: TGTGCCAGCAAACTAGGGGGACAGGGGAATACCGGGGAGCTGTTTTTT
J: TRBJ2-4; V: TRBV4-1; D: NA; size: NA; CDR3: CASSQEGGGPLGGAKNIQYF; DNA: TGCGCCAGCAGCCAAGAAGGGGGGGGACCCCTCGGGGGGGCCAAAAACATTCAGTACTTC
J: TRBJ2-7; V: TRBV5-1; D: NA; size: NA; CDR3: CASSLAGSYEQYF; DNA: TGCGCCAGCAGCTTGGCCGGGTCCTACGAGCAGTACTTC
J: TRBJ1-3; V: TRBV6-1; D: NA; size: NA; CDR3: CASSEVAVGNTIYF; DNA: TGTGCCAGCAGTGAAGTGGCAGTTGGAAACACCATATATTTT